The clone carrying this T cell receptor (beta chain) was counted once. A TCRbeta library incorporating unique molecular identifiers was prepared. One entry per CDR3 protein results from TCRdb running MiXCR on the PCR reads. This table has about 980,000 distinct CDR3 sequences, about 29% appearing once. The data derive from a study of T-cell reconstitution after alpha-beta-depleted transplantation in children. The CDR3 sequence is 14 residues long. The germline CDR1 and CDR2 sequences are MNHEY and SVGEGT. Trimming left V 3 bases short and J 2 bases short, with 10 bases between. The starting material was PBMCs, mostly from graft donor cells, obtained 360 days after TCRalphabeta/CD19-depleted stem cell transplant. The chain recombines TRBV6-2 or TRBV6-3 with TRBJ1-2; D is unresolved. The source is a boy less than two years old who had a stem cell transplant for SCID, so the T cells may come from the graft donor. CDR3: CASSYKATNYGYTF. The CDR3 coding sequence is TGTGCCAGCAGTTATAAGGCTACCAACTATGGCTACACCTTC.